This T cell receptor beta chain was identified during a study of blood T cell repertoires in COVID-19. Study as a whole: Whether acute or convalescent, the COVID-19 samples came from the United States, Italy and Spain. The cDNA or gDNA used as material had been derived from T cells, B-cell-depleted T cells, or PBMCs.

Authors' methods: Using reference gene primer amplification, nucleated cell counts were estimated. Sequencing used immunoSEQ multiplex PCR; TCRdb keeps in-frame clones, though not all of them. From that table come the V and J calls and clone size; the DNA was used to work out D and trimming. In the table there are about 250,000 clones, roughly nine tenths of which are singletons. CDR3 size: 17 residues. After removal of 1 base from V and 3 bases from J, the junction contained 10 bases not matched to a gene. Germline CDR1 reads SGHTA; CDR2 reads FQGNSA. This clone was counted a single time. The origin of this receptor is a man younger than 35 with active or convalescent COVID-19. V is TRBV7-2 and J is TRBJ2-3; 7 nucleotides match TRBD2. The sequenced sample was peripheral blood. CDR3 DNA: TGTGCCAGCAGCTTAGAGTTACGCGGGAGTTATACAGATACGCAGTATTTT. It is translated as CASSLELRGSYTDTQYF.